The source of this T cell receptor (beta chain) is a study of long-term antiretroviral therapy in people with HIV. Overall study: The 2015 recommendation for immediate ART came about a decade after the earliest samples.

Assay version v3.0 of immunoSEQ was used, and it was run at survey level. Data came from immunoSEQ multiplex PCR; TCRdb stores just in-frame clones and leaves some out. Here the sample spans under 20,000 clones, roughly 80% being singletons. The trim removed 3 bases at V and 9 bases at J, leaving 8 bases unmatched. Per the germline V gene, CDR1 is KGHSH and CDR2 is LQKENI. The CDR3 is 15 residues long. The V gene is TRBV18, the J gene TRBJ1-6; 7 bases line up with TRBD1. The specimen was unsorted PBMCs, collected 1.2 years before starting antiretroviral therapy. The TCR comes from a man aged 25-45 years with HIV. CDR3 region: CASSPLGQNASPLHF. CDR3 nucleotide sequence: TGTGCCAGCTCACCCTTGGGACAGAATGCTTCACCCCTCCACTTT.